The next 22 T cell receptor beta chains were all read from a single sample in a study of identical twins. TCRdb recomputed calls from the 5' RACE reads with MiXCR, one row per CDR3 protein. The sample consists of 1.5 million to 2 million distinct CDR3 sequences, less than 40% of them appearing once. The sequenced sample consisted of cord blood. These receptors were obtained from a newborn girl in good health.

This chain uses TRBV4-1 with TRBJ2-3, with 10 bases identical to TRBD2. V was clipped by 1 base and J by 2 bases; unmatched bases: 6. The germline CDR1 and CDR2 sequences are MGHRA and YSYEKL. The length of the CDR3 is 17 residues. The CDR3 coding sequence is TGCGCCAGCAGCCAAGTCGGACTAGCGGACAACACAGATACGCAGTATTTT. Protein product: CASSQVGLADNTDTQYF.

This clonotype was picked up a small number of times. CDR3 region: CASSLGTRVNEQYF. Here the CDR3 DNA reads TGTGCCAGCAGCCTAGGGACTAGAGTCAATGAGCAGTACTTC. The J gene is TRBJ2-7, the V gene TRBV4-2; the match to TRBD2 covers 8 bases. Germline values: CDR1 LGHNA, CDR2 YNFKEQ. The J segment lost 7 bases and the V segment lost 4 bases, leaving 9 bases of the junction unmatched. The CDR3 is 14 amino acids.

This clonotype has just a few counts. The V and J genes are TRBV6-1 and TRBJ2-3, with D unresolved. The CDR3 consists of 11 residues. Germline V lookup: CDR1 MNHNS, CDR2 SASEGT. V was cut by 4 bases and J by 8 bases, with 7 bases left in between. CDR3 nucleotides: TGTGCCAGCAGTGGGGCACGTACGCAGTATTTT. Protein: CASSGARTQYF.

In this sample, this clonotype turned up a few times. The chain recombines TRBV20-1 with TRBJ1-1; 7 positions agree with TRBD1. The V segment lost 2 bases and the J segment 0 bases; nucleotides outside the gene matches: 3. CDR3 size: 14 residues. The germline V gene has CDR1 DFQATT and CDR2 SNEGSKA (reference sequence). CDR3 DNA: TGCAGTGCTAGAATCAGGGGGTTGAACACTGAAGCTTTCTTT. The encoded protein is CSARIRGLNTEAFF.

The gene calls are TRBV20-1 and TRBJ2-7; D is uncertain. Germline V gives CDR1 DFQATT, CDR2 SNEGSKA (reference sequence). The V and J ends lost 6 bases and 6 bases respectively, with 9 bases between them. This CDR3 has 10 residues. The CDR3 spells CSAGFFEQYF. DNA of the CDR3: TGCAGTGCGGGCTTTTTCGAGCAGTACTTC.

This chain joins TRBV5-1 and TRBJ2-7; 7 bases align to TRBD2. From germline, CDR1 is SGHRS and CDR2 YFSETQ. The CDR3 contains 16 residues. J lost 1 base, V lost 4 bases, and 11 bases had no gene match. CDR3 protein: CASSQRDYLYSYEQYF. CDR3 DNA: TGCGCCAGCAGCCAACGGGACTACCTTTATTCCTACGAGCAGTACTTC. The full variable domain, its missing parts supplied by reference TRBV5-1 and TRBJ2-7, is KAGVTQTPRYLIKTRGQQVTLSCSPISGHRSVSWYQQTPGQGLQFLFEYFSETQRNKGNFPGRFSGRQFSNSRSEMNVSTLELGDSALYLCASSQRDYLYSYEQYFGPGTRLTVT.

The chain combines TRBV29-1 with TRBJ1-2, with 10 bases that match TRBD1. V trimming: 4 bases; J trimming: 2 bases; junction bases outside the gene matches: 1. This CDR3 comprises 13 residues. Germline CDR1 is SQVTM and CDR2 is ANQGSEA. In DNA, the CDR3 is TGCAGCGTTGTGACAGGGGGCAACTATGGCTACACCTTC. Translated: CSVVTGGNYGYTF. The variable domain in full, completed from reference TRBV29-1 and TRBJ1-2, reads SAVISQKPSRDICQRGTSLTIQCQVDSQVTMMFWYRQQPGQSLTLIATANQGSEATYESGFVIDKFPISRPNLTFSTLTVSNMSPEDSSIYLCSVVTGGNYGYTFGSGTRLTVV.

This clonotype was seen a handful of times. The chain couples TRBV10-3 to TRBJ2-7; D may be TRBD2 (6 bases). The CDR3 is 15 amino acids. From germline, CDR1 is ENHRY and CDR2 SYGVKD. The germline V and J ends were trimmed by 2 bases and 2 bases, with 13 bases remaining between them. This chain's CDR3 is CAISEPGEVTYEQYF. DNA of the CDR3: TGTGCCATCAGTGAGCCGGGGGAGGTTACCTACGAGCAGTACTTC.

The chain recombines TRBV12-3 or TRBV12-4 with TRBJ2-5, with D maybe TRBD2 (8 bases). V shed 5 bases and J shed 11 bases, with 30 bases lying between them. The CDR3 extends over 17 amino acids. In DNA, the CDR3 is TGTGCCAGCAGTAACTTGAGACTAGCGAGAGGGGGCAATGAGCAGTACTTC. Its protein product is CASSNLRLARGGNEQYF.

Only one count was recorded for this clonotype. The junction does not match germline at one end; this may be a read error. The CDR3 sequence is CTSSSRTGFENIQYF. CDR3 nucleotides: TGTACCAGCAGTTCGCGAACAGGTTTCGAAAACATTCAGTACTTC. V and J are TRBV28 and TRBJ2-4; a weak D match, TRBD1 (5 bases). The CDR3 is 15 amino acids. The V gene's germline CDR1 is MDHEN and CDR2 SYDVKM.

This clonotype has a handful of counts. This sequence joins TRBV20-1 and TRBJ2-1; 8 bases fit TRBD2. Germline CDR1 and CDR2: DFQATT and SNEGSKA (reference sequence). V lost 1 base, J lost 8 bases, and 7 bases stayed unmatched. This CDR3 comprises 14 residues. CDR3 residues: CSARGTGGLDEQFF. CDR3 DNA: TGCAGTGCTAGAGGGACGGGGGGGTTAGATGAGCAGTTCTTC.

A word on this clonotype: Germline is not matched at one junction end, which may reflect a read error. CDR3 coding DNA: TGCAATGCTAGAGTTCCCTACAATGAGCAGTTCTTC. It translates to CNARVPYNEQFF. V usage is TRBV20-1 and J usage is TRBJ2-1; D call uncertain. CDR3 length equals 12 residues. The V gene's germline CDR1 is DFQATT and CDR2 SNEGSKA (reference sequence).

This clonotype was counted ten times or more. This chain links TRBV12-3 or TRBV12-4 with TRBJ2-7; D remains ambiguous. This CDR3 region has 12 residues. The ends were cut back, 4 bases at V and 4 bases at J, with 8 bases in the middle. The CDR3 here is CASSSSLYEQYF. The CDR3 nucleotides are TGTGCCAGCAGTTCGAGCTTATACGAGCAGTACTTC.

The chain recombines TRBV28 with TRBJ2-3; 10 bases align to TRBD2. V was clipped by 6 bases and J by 5 bases; unmatched bases: 11. Germline assignment: CDR1 MDHEN and CDR2 SYDVKM. The CDR3 has 16 residues. The CDR3 region is CASRPRASGSKDTQYF. CDR3 DNA: TGTGCCAGCAGGCCCAGGGCTAGCGGGAGTAAAGATACGCAGTATTTT.

The chain couples TRBV7-6 to TRBJ2-3; D tentatively reads TRBD1 or TRBD2 (6 bases each). CDR3 length: 15 residues. V lost 5 bases, J lost 5 bases, and 17 bases lay in between. The V gene's germline CDR1 is SGHVS and CDR2 FNYEAQ. The CDR3 DNA is TGTGCCAGCAGCACAGGGACTGGCGGGGTAGATACGCAGTATTTT. It yields the protein CASSTGTGGVDTQYF. Drawing the rest from reference TRBV7-6 and TRBJ2-3, the complete variable domain is GAGVSQSPRYKVTKRGQDVALRCDPISGHVSLYWYRQALGQGPEFLTYFNYEAQQDKSGLPNDRFSAERPEGSISTLTIQRTEQRDSAMYRCASSTGTGGVDTQYFGPGTRLTVL.

On this clonotype itself: One base away lies a much larger clone, so this may be a sequencing read error. The V gene is TRBV4-1, the J gene TRBJ2-1; 11 bases fit TRBD2. CDR1 and CDR2 (germline): MGHRA, YSYEKL. The CDR3 has 15 amino acids. V lost 0 bases to trimming and J lost 11 bases; unmatched junction nucleotides: 6. The CDR3 spells CASSQEPVAGGQQFF. Here the CDR3 DNA reads TGCGCCAGCAGCCAAGAACCGGTAGCGGGAGGGCAGCAGTTCTTC.

The chain is built from TRBV10-3 and TRBJ2-7; D ambiguous. The CDR3 is 12 residues long. V lost 4 bases and J lost 2, with 6 bases in between. Germline CDR1 and CDR2: ENHRY and SYGVKD. Here the CDR3 DNA reads TGTGCCATCAGTGGGGCAGCCTACGAGCAGTACTTC. This sequence encodes CAISGAAYEQYF.

In its sample, this clonotype was seen many times. This chain joins TRBV28 and TRBJ2-7, with TRBD2 as a possible D gene (6 bases). Per the germline V gene, CDR1 is MDHEN and CDR2 is SYDVKM. CDR3 length: 15 residues. V shed 7 bases and J shed 3 bases, with 19 bases lying between them. Here the CDR3 reads CASTSGPSANYEQYF. CDR3 DNA sequence: TGTGCCAGCACTTCCGGGCCTAGCGCAAACTACGAGCAGTACTTC.

There are a few counts of this clonotype. The CDR3 protein is CASSSGLAATQETQYF. The DNA for the CDR3 is TGCGCCAGCAGCTCGGGACTAGCGGCGACGCAAGAGACCCAGTACTTC. The V gene is TRBV5-1, the J gene TRBJ2-5; 11 bases align to TRBD2. Germline values: CDR1 SGHRS, CDR2 YFSETQ. The CDR3 spans 16 residues. The V and J ends lost 3 bases and 2 bases, in that order; junction bases with no gene match: 6.

The gene calls are TRBV11-1 and TRBJ2-7; D may be TRBD1 (5 bases). Trimming cost V 1 base and J 0 bases, with 16 bases left between them. In germline, CDR1 is SGHAT, CDR2 FQDESV (reference sequence). There are 17 residues in the CDR3. CDR3 region: CASSLGLSDTSSYEQYF. The CDR3 DNA is TGTGCCAGCAGCTTAGGATTGTCGGACACCAGCTCCTACGAGCAGTACTTC.

This clonotype came up a few times. This sequence joins TRBV6-2 or TRBV6-3 and TRBJ2-7; 12 nucleotides agree with TRBD2. After removal of 2 bases from V and 3 bases from J, the junction contained 5 bases not matched to a gene. Germline CDR1 is MNHEY and CDR2 is SVGEGT. This CDR3 is built from 16 residues. The CDR3 spells CASSYVLAGGGYEQYF. The DNA for the CDR3 is TGTGCCAGCAGTTACGTACTAGCGGGAGGAGGCTACGAGCAGTACTTC.

This clonotype was observed a few times. The chain links TRBV18 to TRBJ2-1, with 12 bases lining up with TRBD2. The CDR3 length is 17 residues. Losses at the gene ends were 0 bases for V and 3 bases for J; bases not matched to a gene: 3. Per the germline V gene, CDR1 is KGHSH and CDR2 is LQKENI. The CDR3 DNA reads as TGTGCCAGCTCACCACCGTCGGGACTAGCGGGCTACAATGAGCAGTTCTTC. This sequence encodes CASSPPSGLAGYNEQFF.